The 13 T cell receptor beta chains reported below all come from one sample, sequenced in a study of cytomegalovirus exposure and HLA in healthy donors. Vbeta (60) and Jbeta (13) primers were used in the PCR. Clones were sequenced by immunoSEQ multiplex PCR, and TCRdb holds only the in-frame ones, with some missing. The data hold about 100,000 clones, with 70% to 85% observed a single time. Sample: PBMCs. The receptors stem from a male donor in good health and CMV-seronegative.

The chain uses TRBV13 and TRBJ2-5; 7 bases fit TRBD2. Germline V gives CDR1 PRHDT, CDR2 FYEKMQ (reference sequence). This CDR3 is 14 amino acids long. The V and J ends lost 6 bases and 6 bases, in that order; junction bases with no gene match: 10. CDR3 DNA: TGTGCCAGCAGGATGGGGGGGAGTAGGCAGACCCAGTACTTC. This translates into CASRMGGSRQTQYF. The full variable domain, rest sourced from reference TRBV13 and TRBJ2-5, is AAGVIQSPRHLIKEKRETATLKCYPIPRHDTVYWYQQGPGQDPQFLISFYEKMQSDKGSIPDRFSAQQFSDYHSELNMSSLELGDSALYFCASRMGGSRQTQYFGPGTRLLVL.

The chain combines TRBV4-2 with TRBJ2-7, with TRBD2 matching over 9 bases. CDR3 length equals 18 residues. Germline V gives CDR1 LGHNA, CDR2 YNFKEQ. V gave up 0 bases and J gave up 0 bases; unmatched junction bases: 9. DNA for the CDR3: TGTGCCAGCAGCCAAGACCACGCGGGACTAGCTATCTCCTACGAGCAGTACTTC. It specifies CASSQDHAGLAISYEQYF.

The V and J genes are TRBV10-2 and TRBJ1-1, with a weak D call TRBD1 (5 bases). Germline V gene sequence: CDR1 WSHSY, CDR2 SAAADI. Trimming took off 5 bases at V and 1 base at J, with 11 bases between the two ends. There are 14 residues in the CDR3. The CDR3 reads CASSPWGKNTEAFF. The CDR3 region has the DNA TGCGCCAGCAGTCCGTGGGGCAAGAACACTGAAGCTTTCTTT.

This chain joins TRBV30 and TRBJ1-3, with TRBD1 matching 7 bases. The CDR3 totals 15 residues. J lost 2 bases, V lost 5 bases, and 9 bases had no gene match. The germline CDR1 and CDR2 sequences are GTSNPN and SVGIG (reference sequence). This CDR3 is CAWGADRVPGNTIYF. As DNA, the CDR3 is TGTGCCTGGGGTGCCGACAGGGTCCCTGGAAACACCATATATTTT.

V is TRBV7-2 and J is TRBJ2-4, with 11 bases identical to TRBD2. V trimming: 6 bases; J trimming: 7 bases; junction bases outside the gene matches: 14. The CDR3 consists of 17 residues. The germline gives CDR1 SGHTA, CDR2 FQGNSA. The CDR3 protein is CASRPGTSGNSVNIQYF. The DNA for the CDR3 is TGTGCCAGCAGGCCTGGGACTAGCGGTAATAGTGTGAACATTCAGTACTTC.

There are a few counts of this clone. The rearrangement joins TRBV7-7 to TRBJ2-3; 7 nucleotides align to TRBD2. V shed 1 base and J 5 bases; nucleotides not matched to a gene: 3. This CDR3 is built from 14 residues. Per germline, CDR1 SSHAT and CDR2 FNYEAQ (reference sequence). The CDR3 loop is CASSLGEGKDTQYF. The CDR3 DNA reads as TGTGCCAGCAGCTTAGGGGAGGGGAAAGATACGCAGTATTTT.

The CDR3 region has the DNA TGCGCCAGCAGCTTGTTGGCTCGGGGTCTGAACACTGAAGCTTTCTTT. Translating gives CASSLLARGLNTEAFF. The rearrangement links TRBV5-1 to TRBJ1-1, with unresolved D. Trimming took off 1 base at V and 0 bases at J, with 13 bases between the two ends. From germline, CDR1 is SGHRS and CDR2 YFSETQ. The CDR3 has 16 residues.

The V call is TRBV5-1, the J call TRBJ2-7, with TRBD1 matching 10 bases. The V gene end was trimmed by 3 bases and the J gene end by 4 bases; junction bases not matched to a gene: 7. The CDR3 runs 15 residues. Looked up from germline, CDR1 is SGHRS and CDR2 is YFSETQ. The CDR3 loop reads CASSSPGQGIYEQYF. The DNA for the CDR3 is TGCGCCAGCAGCTCGCCGGGACAGGGGATTTACGAGCAGTACTTC.

The chain carries TRBV11-2 and TRBJ2-1; 8 nucleotides align to TRBD2. This CDR3 comprises 15 residues. The junction had 5 bases not matched to a gene; V was cut back by 5 bases and J by 2 bases. Germline V lookup: CDR1 SGHAT, CDR2 FQNNGV. CDR3: CASSPGRAPYNEQFF. The CDR3 nucleotides read TGTGCCAGCAGCCCCGGGAGGGCCCCCTACAATGAGCAGTTCTTC. The full variable domain, its missing parts supplied by reference TRBV11-2 and TRBJ2-1, is EAGVAQSPRYKIIEKRQSVAFWCNPISGHATLYWYQQILGQGPKLLIQFQNNGVVDDSQLPKDRFSAERLKGVDSTLKIQPAKLEDSAVYLCASSPGRAPYNEQFFGPGTRLTVL.

The rearrangement uses TRBV19 and TRBJ1-5, with D maybe TRBD1 (5 bases). CDR1 and CDR2 from the germline V gene are LNHDA and SQIVND (reference sequence). The CDR3 is 13 amino acids. V lost 3 bases, J lost 7 bases, and 10 bases lay in between. The CDR3 loop reads CASSISTEQPQHF. As DNA, the CDR3 is TGTGCCAGTAGTATCTCGACAGAACAGCCCCAGCATTTT.

The chain couples TRBV29-1 to TRBJ2-3; possibly TRBD2 for D (6 bases). This CDR3 has 13 amino acids. Per germline, CDR1 SQVTM and CDR2 ANQGSEA. V was pared by 4 bases and J by 3 bases, with 11 bases between. CDR3 coding DNA: TGCAGCGTTGTTGGAGGGTCGACAGATACGCAGTATTTT. Translating it yields CSVVGGSTDTQYF.

This clone was counted only a few times. This chain links TRBV7-9 with TRBJ2-7; 11 positions agree with TRBD1. The V and J ends lost 5 bases and 6 bases, in that order; junction bases with no gene match: 3. Per germline, CDR1 SEHNR and CDR2 FQNEAQ (reference sequence). The CDR3 contains 13 residues. The CDR3 DNA is TGTGCCAGCAGCCCGGGACAGGGGGTCGAGCAGTACTTC. Translating it yields CASSPGQGVEQYF.

The chain uses TRBV7-9 and TRBJ2-7; 8 bases fit TRBD2. J lost 3 bases, V lost 5 bases, and 6 bases had no gene match. The CDR3 has 14 residues. CDR1 and CDR2 (germline): SEHNR, FQNEAQ (reference sequence). CDR3 amino acids: CASSPRGEHYEQYF. Written as DNA, the CDR3 is TGTGCCAGCAGCCCGCGGGGGGAGCACTACGAGCAGTACTTC.